This record covers a single T cell receptor (beta chain). The sample is drawn from a study of T cell responses to AZD1222 COVID-19 vaccine. The assay was immunoSEQ multiplex PCR, and TCRdb's table has in-frame clones only and misses some. This sample has under 200,000 clones; about nine tenths occur once, and the top ten carry roughly 5.5%. The V gene end was trimmed by 3 bases and the J gene end by 6 bases; junction bases not matched to a gene: 3. Per the germline V gene, CDR1 is SGHRS and CDR2 is YFSETQ. The CDR3 covers 14 residues. Here the sequenced sample was peripheral blood, taken on day 0 of AZD1222 vaccination. This TCR was sampled from an adult in good health. The chain couples TRBV5-1 to TRBJ1-4; TRBD1 matches 9 bases. As DNA, the CDR3 is TGCGCCAGCAGCTCGGACAGGGGTGATGAAAAACTGTTTTTT. It translates to CASSSDRGDEKLFF.